A single sample gave rise to the 14 T cell receptor beta chains below, sequenced in a study of metastatic and nonmetastatic thyroid tumors. No treatment had been given to any patient before thyroid surgery. Through MiXCR, TCRdb re-clonotyped the PCR reads. Among around 27,000 clones, about 15% were seen once, and the ten largest hold about 3.3%. Sequences were obtained from blood. The receptors were sampled from a female donor with papillary thyroid cancer or a benign thyroid nodule (not recorded which). Some clones in this sample may be carry-over from other donors' samples.

This clone was recorded at least ten times. V usage is TRBV6-1 and J usage is TRBJ1-1, with 8 bases matching TRBD1. V dropped 3 bases and J dropped 3; count of bases not matched to a gene: 3. This CDR3 spans 14 amino acids. Looked up from germline, CDR1 is MNHNS and CDR2 is SASEGT. CDR3 bases: TGTGCCAGCAGTGACACAGGGGGATACACTGAAGCTTTCTTT. It yields the protein CASSDTGGYTEAFF.

This clone was detected many times. The chain employs TRBV6-5 and TRBJ1-1; TRBD1 matches 11 bases. The CDR3 runs 16 residues. Germline V gives CDR1 MNHEY, CDR2 SVGAGI. Germline trimming cut 2 bases from V and 5 bases from J; bases unmatched to any gene: 7. The CDR3 nucleotides read TGTGCCAGCAGTTACCTCGGGACAGGGGGTGGTACTGAAGCTTTCTTT. It translates to CASSYLGTGGGTEAFF.

A few counts support this clone. The chain employs TRBV19 and TRBJ1-1; D is unclear. Germline lookup yields CDR1 LNHDA and CDR2 SQIVND (reference sequence). Trimming stripped 5 bases from V and 6 bases from J, with 16 bases between. This CDR3 region has 14 residues. The CDR3 bases are TGTGCCAGTAGTTTTTCATGTGTGAGGGCTGAAGCTTTCTTT. This gives the protein CASSFSCVRAEAFF.

There are many counts of this clone. This sequence joins TRBV6-2 or TRBV6-3 and TRBJ2-1; 9 bases fit TRBD2. CDR1 and CDR2 (germline): MNHEY, SVGEGT. The CDR3 loop spans 17 amino acids. J was trimmed by 0 bases and V by 4 bases; bases with no gene match: 7. The CDR3 bases are TGTGCCAGCAGTTTCGATAGCGGGGGCAGCTCCTACAATGAGCAGTTCTTC. It yields the protein CASSFDSGGSSYNEQFF.

The V call is TRBV11-2, the J call TRBJ1-3; D call uncertain. The V end was cut by 4 bases, the J end by 2 bases, with 9 bases between. Germline lookup yields CDR1 SGHAT and CDR2 FQNNGV. This CDR3 spans 14 amino acids. The CDR3 loop reads CASSSPEAGNTIYF. The CDR3 DNA reads as TGTGCCAGCAGCTCACCAGAGGCTGGAAACACCATATATTTT.

This clone has more than one count but fewer than ten. Its ends do not fully match the called genes, so a read error is possible. This chain joins TRBV28 and TRBJ2-5; TRBD1 matches at 7 bases. CDR1 is MDHEN and CDR2 is SYDVKM in the germline V gene. This CDR3 comprises 16 residues. The CDR3 sequence: CATSPPQGTKQDTQYF. In DNA form, the CDR3 reads TGTGCCACCTCACCCCCACAGGGGACAAAACAAGATACCCAGTACTTC.

This clone came up many times. The sample contains more than one DNA sequence encoding this CDR3. J is TRBJ2-3 and V is TRBV4-1; 12 bases align to TRBD2. Trimming cost V 3 bases and J 4 bases; bases outside gene matches: 5. The CDR3 loop spans 16 amino acids. CDR1 and CDR2 from the germline V gene are MGHRA and YSYEKL. CDR3 DNA: TGCGCCAGCAGCCATCTACTAGCGGGAGGCCCAGATACGCAGTATTTT. It encodes CASSHLLAGGPDTQYF.

In this sample, this clone turned up a few times. A clone one base away is much larger, so this may be a read error. This chain connects TRBV6-9 to TRBJ1-1; no definite D call. The germline V gene has CDR1 MNHGY and CDR2 SVAAGI. The CDR3 totals 15 residues. Written as DNA, the CDR3 is TGCGCCAGCAGTTATGGTGTAGGAAGGATCACTGAAGCTTTCTTT. Its translation: CASSYGVGRITEAFF.

This clone showed up many times. A much larger clone differs by one base, so this may be a read error. This chain links TRBV20-1 with TRBJ2-5; TRBD1 matches 8 bases. The germline V gene encodes CDR1 DFQATT and CDR2 SNEGSKA (reference sequence). The CDR3 totals 14 residues. Here the CDR3 reads CSARDVIQGETRYF. CDR3 in DNA: TGCAGTGCTAGAGATGTCATACAGGGGGAGACCCGGTACTTC.

This clone was seen only a few times. A much larger clone lies one base from this, so it may be a read error. The chain employs TRBV5-4 and TRBJ2-5; possible D gene TRBD2, 5 bases. In germline, CDR1 is SGHNT, CDR2 YYREEE (reference sequence). This CDR3 is 14 amino acids long. In DNA form, the CDR3 reads TGTGCCATCAGCCCCGACTACGCCCCAGAGACCCAGTACTTC. As protein: CAISPDYAPETQYF.

In this sample, this clone turned up many times. This could be a read error, since a much larger clone is one nucleotide away. The chain employs TRBV20-1 and TRBJ1-3, with D unclear. V lost 0 bases, J lost 1 base, and 10 bases lay in between. The germline V gene encodes CDR1 DFQATT and CDR2 SNEGSKA (reference sequence). CDR3 size: 15 residues. The CDR3 region is CSARDLRESGNTIYF. CDR3 in DNA: TGCAGTGCTAGAGATCTCCGGGAATCTGGAAACACCATATATTTT.

By sample share, this clone is medium-sized (0.01 to 0.1%). V is TRBV4-1 and J is TRBJ2-7; D is perhaps TRBD2 (5 bases). CDR3 size: 14 residues. The germline CDR1 and CDR2 sequences are MGHRA and YSYEKL. Trimming took 3 bases from V and 0 from J, leaving 9 bases between them. The CDR3 region is CASSQTGDSYEQYF. The CDR3 DNA is TGCGCCAGCAGCCAGACCGGGGACTCCTACGAGCAGTACTTC.

At least ten counts were recorded for this clone. A much more abundant neighbour one base away suggests this may be a read error. V and J are TRBV3-1 and TRBJ2-7; D remains unclear. Germline-derived CDR1 and CDR2 are LGHDT and YNNKEL (reference sequence). The CDR3 contains 12 residues. The CDR3 here is CANSQSNYEQYF. CDR3 bases: TGTGCCAACAGCCAAAGCAACTACGAGCAGTACTTC.

This clone was recorded at least ten times. The chain recombines TRBV28 with TRBJ2-5; D perhaps matches TRBD1 (5 bases). CDR1 MDHEN and CDR2 SYDVKM come from the germline V gene. This CDR3 is 13 amino acids long. Trimming took off 10 bases at V and 1 base at J, with 13 bases between the two ends. CDR3 DNA: TGTGCCACCGACCGACAGAGCCAAGAGACCCAGTACTTC. This codes for CATDRQSQETQYF. Drawing the rest from reference TRBV28 and TRBJ2-5, the complete variable domain is DVKVTQSSRYLVKRTGEKVFLECVQDMDHENMFWYRQDPGLGLRLIYFSYDVKMKEKGDIPEGYSVSREKKERFSLILESASTNQTSMYLCATDRQSQETQYFGPGTRLLVL.